The next 25 T cell receptor beta chains were all read from a single sample in a study of STAT5B mutations in CD4+ large granular lymphocyte leukemia (dated 2022 in TCRdb). To prepare the library, the immunoSEQ multiplex PCR assay was applied. TCRdb provides this immuneACCESS table in a form limited to in-frame rearrangements. Some clones are lacking; in checked studies, under half of them reflect an unresolved V gene, and why the rest are absent is not known. Present in this sample are nearly 35,000 clones, nearly 90% of which were seen just once. In total, the top ten clones hold roughly 3.4% of the sample. Sequenced sample: CD4+ T cells from blood buffy coats. The receptors were gathered from a human donor in good health.

This clone was seen a single time. The chain has TRBV5-1 and TRBJ1-2; 9 bases are a match to TRBD1. Germline-derived CDR1 and CDR2 are SGHRS and YFSETQ. The CDR3 is 15 residues long. J was trimmed by 4 bases and V by 4 bases; bases with no gene match: 8. The CDR3 here is CASSQPGQGSYGYTF. The CDR3 region has the DNA TGCGCCAGCAGCCAACCGGGACAGGGATCCTATGGCTACACCTTC.

The V call is TRBV4-1, the J call TRBJ2-5; 8 bases align to TRBD2. The CDR3 sequence is 14 residues long. The germline V gene encodes CDR1 MGHRA and CDR2 YSYEKL. V was clipped by 0 bases and J by 4 bases; unmatched bases: 1. The CDR3 loop reads CASSQDRGGETQYF. The DNA for the CDR3 is TGCGCCAGCAGCCAAGATCGGGGGGGAGAGACCCAGTACTTC.

Only a few counts were recorded for this clone. The genes are TRBV18 and TRBJ2-7; 7 bases are shared with TRBD1. With 3 bases clipped from V and 2 bases from J, the junction kept 4 bases outside the gene matches. There are 14 residues in the CDR3. Germline assignment: CDR1 KGHSH and CDR2 LQKENI. CDR3 nucleotide sequence: TGTGCCAGCTCACCCGGGACAGCAACCTACGAGCAGTACTTC. Protein sequence: CASSPGTATYEQYF.

V is TRBV5-1 and J is TRBJ2-5, with 9 bases matching TRBD1. The germline V gene encodes CDR1 SGHRS and CDR2 YFSETQ. V gave up 3 bases and J gave up 4 bases; unmatched junction bases: 4. The CDR3 is 14 residues long. The chain's CDR3 is CASSSRTGAETQYF. The CDR3 region has the DNA TGCGCCAGCAGCTCCAGGACAGGGGCAGAGACCCAGTACTTC. The full variable domain, with the rest looked up from reference TRBV5-1 and TRBJ2-5, is KAGVTQTPRYLIKTRGQQVTLSCSPISGHRSVSWYQQTPGQGLQFLFEYFSETQRNKGNFPGRFSGRQFSNSRSEMNVSTLELGDSALYLCASSSRTGAETQYFGPGTRLLVL.

The chain employs TRBV28 and TRBJ2-7, with D possibly TRBD2 on 5 matching bases. The germline V gene has CDR1 MDHEN and CDR2 SYDVKM. Trimming removed 6 bases at V and 1 base at J, with 10 bases between. This CDR3 comprises 13 residues. The CDR3, as DNA: TGTGCCAGCAGCCCGGGATTTTCCTACGAGCAGTACTTC. Translated: CASSPGFSYEQYF.

The rearrangement links TRBV19 to TRBJ1-1; 7 nucleotides match TRBD1. Germline V CDR1 and CDR2: LNHDA, SQIVND (reference sequence). V lost 10 bases and J lost 8; bases outside the gene matches: 16. The CDR3 is 14 residues long. The CDR3 reads CATKLTHRGLEAFF. In DNA form, the CDR3 reads TGTGCCACCAAATTAACGCACAGGGGTTTGGAAGCTTTCTTT.

The chain is built from TRBV5-4 and TRBJ2-3, with TRBD1 matching 9 bases. CDR1 SGHNT and CDR2 YYREEE come from the germline V gene (reference sequence). The V segment lost 4 bases and the J segment 4 bases; nucleotides outside the gene matches: 4. This CDR3 comprises 14 residues. The CDR3 here is CASSPTGGADTQYF. The CDR3 DNA reads TGTGCCAGCAGCCCGACAGGGGGTGCAGATACGCAGTATTTT.

This chain links TRBV7-2 with TRBJ2-7; the D gene is possibly TRBD1 (5 bases). The CDR3 has 14 amino acids. Deletions cut 5 bases from V and 0 bases from J, with 11 bases between. Germline assignment: CDR1 SGHTA and CDR2 FQGNSA. The CDR3 loop is CASSERQLSYEQYF. CDR3 nucleotide sequence: TGTGCCAGCAGCGAAAGACAGCTCTCCTACGAGCAGTACTTC.

The chain is built from TRBV29-1 and TRBJ2-2; TRBD2 matches at 9 bases. Germline values: CDR1 SQVTM, CDR2 ANQGSEA. After removal of 4 bases from V and 1 base from J, the junction contained 4 bases not matched to a gene. CDR3 length equals 15 residues. CDR3 in amino acids: CSVVSSGMNTGELFF. In DNA form, the CDR3 reads TGCAGCGTTGTGTCTAGCGGGATGAACACCGGGGAGCTGTTTTTT.

This sequence joins TRBV19 and TRBJ1-1; maybe TRBD1 (5 bases). The CDR3 sequence is 14 residues long. Germline V lookup: CDR1 LNHDA, CDR2 SQIVND (reference sequence). The V end lost 3 bases, the J end lost 1 base, and 9 bases lay between the germline ends. The chain's CDR3 is CASSIPGQNTEAFF. In nucleotides, the CDR3 is TGTGCCAGTAGTATCCCCGGACAGAACACTGAAGCTTTCTTT.

The chain combines TRBV6-6 with TRBJ2-4; D is unclear. The CDR3 loop spans 14 amino acids. Looked up from germline, CDR1 is MNHNY and CDR2 is SVGAGI (reference sequence). Trimming removed 2 bases at V and 0 bases at J, with 5 bases between. Written as DNA, the CDR3 is TGTGCCAGCAGTTACGATCTAGCCAAAAACATTCAGTACTTC. Translation gives CASSYDLAKNIQYF.

The chain uses TRBV27 and TRBJ1-5, with no clear D. This CDR3 region has 14 residues. V lost 5 bases, J lost 0 bases, and 8 bases lay in between. Germline V gene lookup returns CDR1 MNHEY and CDR2 SMNVEV (reference sequence). For the CDR3, the DNA is TGTGCCAGCAGTCCCCTTAATAGCAATCAGCCCCAGCATTTT. It specifies CASSPLNSNQPQHF.

The chain carries TRBV20-1 and TRBJ2-5; D remains ambiguous. V was clipped by 2 bases and J by 5 bases, with 6 bases between them. This CDR3 region has 11 residues. Looked up from germline, CDR1 is DFQATT and CDR2 is SNEGSKA (reference sequence). DNA for the CDR3: TGCAGTGCTAGACCCCTGGAGACCCAGTACTTC. It yields the protein CSARPLETQYF.

The rearrangement links TRBV7-8 to TRBJ2-1, with D possibly TRBD2 on 5 matching bases. The CDR3 runs to 16 residues. The germline V and J ends were trimmed by 2 bases and 7 bases, with 18 bases remaining between them. The germline gives CDR1 SGHVS, CDR2 FQNEAQ. CDR3 nucleotide sequence: TGTGCCAGCAGCTTATACCACAGCCTGGACTCTAATGAGCAGTTCTTC. It specifies CASSLYHSLDSNEQFF. The entire variable domain, with the rest obtained from reference TRBV7-8 and TRBJ2-1, is as follows: GAGVSQSPRYKVAKRGQDVALRCDPISGHVSLFWYQQALGQGPEFLTYFQNEAQLDKSGLPSDRFFAERPEGSVSTLKIQRTQQEDSAVYLCASSLYHSLDSNEQFFGPGTRLTVL.

The CDR3 DNA is TGTGCCAGCAGCTTTCCGGGACAGTTGAACACTGAAGCTTTCTTT. Protein product: CASSFPGQLNTEAFF. J is TRBJ1-1 and V is TRBV5-6; the match to TRBD1 covers 7 bases. The CDR3 spans 15 residues. Trimming cost V 2 bases and J 0 bases; bases outside gene matches: 4. The germline V gene has CDR1 SGHDT and CDR2 YYEEEE.

This clone was observed once. The chain combines TRBV6-5 with TRBJ1-1, with D unresolved. Germline CDR1 reads MNHEY; CDR2 reads SVGAGI. This CDR3 spans 11 amino acids. Trimming cost V 6 bases and J 7 bases, with 9 bases left between them. Here the CDR3 reads CASRTVYEAFF. CDR3 DNA: TGTGCCAGCAGAACAGTATATGAAGCTTTCTTT.

This chain uses TRBV5-1 with TRBJ1-5; D uncertain. In germline, CDR1 is SGHRS, CDR2 YFSETQ. The CDR3 runs 13 residues. V gave up 4 bases and J gave up 6 bases, with 11 bases separating them. The CDR3 sequence: CASSTYLRQPQHF. CDR3 sequence (DNA): TGCGCCAGCAGCACCTACTTGCGTCAGCCCCAGCATTTT.

J is TRBJ2-1 and V is TRBV2, with D unresolved. This CDR3 spans 15 amino acids. CDR1 and CDR2 (germline): SNHLY, FYNNEI. V shed 2 bases and J shed 2 bases, with 10 bases lying between them. The CDR3 bases are TGTGCCAGCAGTGAACGAGGCACTGCCTACAATGAGCAGTTCTTC. This encodes CASSERGTAYNEQFF. The complete variable domain, with remaining parts taken from reference TRBV2 and TRBJ2-1, reads EPEVTQTPSHQVTQMGQEVILRCVPISNHLYFYWYRQILGQKVEFLVSFYNNEISEKSEIFDDQFSVERPDGSNFTLKIRSTKLEDSAMYFCASSERGTAYNEQFFGPGTRLTVL.

The CDR3 is CASSYSPTGIPYEQYF. The CDR3 coding sequence is TGTGCCAGCAGTTACTCGCCGACAGGGATACCCTACGAGCAGTACTTC. V usage is TRBV6-5 and J usage is TRBJ2-7, with 7 bases aligning to TRBD1. This CDR3 region has 16 residues. Germline V gene sequence: CDR1 MNHEY, CDR2 SVGAGI. V lost 0 bases, J lost 2 bases, and 7 bases stayed unmatched.

The V gene is TRBV7-3, the J gene TRBJ2-7; 11 nucleotides agree with TRBD2. The germline gives CDR1 SGHTA, CDR2 FQGTGA. There are 13 residues in the CDR3. V shed 5 bases and J 10 bases; nucleotides not matched to a gene: 7. CDR3 in amino acids: CASSPGTSGQQYF. DNA of the CDR3: TGTGCCAGCAGCCCAGGGACTAGCGGCCAACAGTACTTC.

The chain uses TRBV4-3 and TRBJ2-5, with D perhaps being TRBD1 or TRBD2 (6 bases each). The CDR3 runs to 15 residues. V lost 3 bases and J 3 bases, leaving 14 bases between the germline ends. CDR1 and CDR2 (germline): LGHNA, YSLEER. This chain's CDR3 is CASSQRGAREETQYF. DNA of the CDR3: TGCGCCAGCAGCCAGAGGGGGGCGCGTGAAGAGACCCAGTACTTC.

This chain joins TRBV23-1 and TRBJ1-1; 7 nucleotides match TRBD1. TRBV23-1 is an open reading frame whose function is uncertain. This CDR3 is 16 amino acids long. V was pared by 3 bases and J by 0 bases, with 7 bases of the junction left unmatched. The CDR3 DNA follows: TGCGCCAGCAGTCAGCGGAGACAGGGCGTGAACACTGAAGCTTTCTTT. It is translated as CASSQRRQGVNTEAFF.

This clone showed up just a few times. The chain has TRBV5-4 and TRBJ2-7, with unresolved D. Trimming took 2 bases from V and 7 from J, leaving 10 bases between them. Germline V gene sequence: CDR1 SGHNT, CDR2 YYREEE (reference sequence). CDR3 size: 12 residues. CDR3 in DNA: TGTGCCAGCAGCTTAGAGGTAGGAGAGCAGTACTTC. The encoded protein is CASSLEVGEQYF.

This rearrangement joins TRBV10-3 to TRBJ2-1; D remains unclear. The V gene lost 2 bases and the J gene lost 4 bases, with 18 bases spanning the gap. Per germline, CDR1 ENHRY and CDR2 SYGVKD. The CDR3 is 17 amino acids. The CDR3 reads CAISEPPEGTVYNEQFF. Here the CDR3 DNA reads TGTGCCATCAGTGAGCCACCTGAAGGAACAGTGTACAATGAGCAGTTCTTC.

The chain joins TRBV9 to TRBJ2-3; perhaps TRBD2 as D (6 bases). Trimming took off 0 bases at V and 0 bases at J, with 8 bases between the two ends. Germline CDR1 is SGDLS and CDR2 is YYNGEE. The CDR3 runs to 15 residues. The CDR3 DNA follows: TGTGCCAGCAGCGTAGGACGGGGGAGCACAGATACGCAGTATTTT. The encoded protein is CASSVGRGSTDTQYF.